Presented here are 20 T cell receptor beta chains from one specimen sequenced in a study of cytomegalovirus exposure and HLA in healthy donors. Data came from immunoSEQ multiplex PCR; TCRdb stores just in-frame clones and leaves some out. The table has 130,000 to 150,000 clones, more than 80% seen once. Sequences were obtained from PBMCs. The receptor set was obtained from a woman aged 30 to 39 in good health and CMV-seropositive.

This chain links TRBV9 with TRBJ2-2, with a weak D call TRBD1 (5 bases). The V end was cut by 5 bases, the J end by 2 bases, with 10 bases between. Germline V CDR1 and CDR2: SGDLS, YYNGEE. The CDR3 runs to 14 residues. The CDR3 reads CASRSRANTGELFF. CDR3 in DNA: TGTGCCAGCAGGTCCAGGGCCAACACCGGGGAGCTGTTTTTT.

With respect to this clone: Additional DNA sequences in this sample encode the identical CDR3. The chain combines TRBV28 with TRBJ1-5; a weak D match, TRBD1 (5 bases). V dropped 2 bases and J dropped 4 bases, with 6 bases sitting between them. The CDR3 sequence is 13 residues long. Germline assignment: CDR1 MDHEN and CDR2 SYDVKM. CDR3 in DNA: TGTGCCAGCAGTTTACAGGGAAATCAGCCCCAGCATTTT. Encoded protein: CASSLQGNQPQHF.

The V gene is TRBV5-1, the J gene TRBJ2-7, with TRBD1 identical over 7 bases. The CDR3 spans 14 residues. V was pared by 0 bases and J by 6 bases, with 6 bases of the junction left unmatched. The germline V gene encodes CDR1 SGHRS and CDR2 YFSETQ. CDR3 region: CASSLGEGGPEQYF. The CDR3 DNA follows: TGCGCCAGCAGCTTGGGAGAAGGGGGCCCCGAGCAGTACTTC.

This chain connects TRBV5-6 to TRBJ1-5, with 7 bases aligning to TRBD1. With 2 bases clipped from V and 3 bases from J, the junction kept 5 bases outside the gene matches. Germline CDR1 and CDR2: SGHDT and YYEEEE. The CDR3 spans 15 residues. The CDR3 DNA reads as TGTGCCAGCAGCTTTACAGGGGTGATCAATCAGCCCCAGCATTTT. Encoded protein: CASSFTGVINQPQHF.

The chain joins TRBV2 to TRBJ1-3; D unresolved. In germline, CDR1 is SNHLY, CDR2 FYNNEI. Trimming removed 6 bases from V and 0 bases from J, with 12 bases in between. The CDR3 runs 15 residues. The CDR3: CASRQDGSSGNTIYF. The CDR3 DNA reads TGTGCCAGCAGGCAGGACGGGAGCTCTGGAAACACCATATATTTT.

The chain joins TRBV28 to TRBJ1-2, with a tentative D call TRBD1 (5 bases). CDR3 length equals 13 residues. V shed 7 bases and J shed 5 bases, with 14 bases lying between them. Per germline, CDR1 MDHEN and CDR2 SYDVKM. The CDR3 loop is CASTWGVRYGYTF. Here the CDR3 DNA reads TGTGCCAGCACGTGGGGGGTGCGGTATGGCTACACCTTC.

The genes are TRBV18 and TRBJ2-7; TRBD2 agrees at 12 bases. The ends lost 2 bases at V and 2 bases at J; junction bases unmatched: 10. CDR3 length: 18 amino acids. Looked up from germline, CDR1 is KGHSH and CDR2 is LQKENI. In DNA, the CDR3 is TGTGCCAGCTCACCAGGGCCTTCCCGGACTAGCGGGACCTACGAGCAGTACTTC. This encodes CASSPGPSRTSGTYEQYF.

CDR3: CASSAWGLAGEGNEQFF. CDR3 nucleotides: TGTGCCAGCAGTGCCTGGGGACTAGCGGGAGAAGGCAATGAGCAGTTCTTC. The chain combines TRBV28 with TRBJ2-1; 14 bases fit TRBD2. CDR1 and CDR2 from the germline V gene are MDHEN and SYDVKM. V lost 5 bases, J lost 6 bases, and 9 bases stayed unmatched. The CDR3 totals 17 residues. Drawing the rest from reference TRBV28 and TRBJ2-1, the complete variable domain is DVKVTQSSRYLVKRTGEKVFLECVQDMDHENMFWYRQDPGLGLRLIYFSYDVKMKEKGDIPEGYSVSREKKERFSLILESASTNQTSMYLCASSAWGLAGEGNEQFFGPGTRLTVL.

This chain connects TRBV7-3 to TRBJ1-1, with 10 nucleotides matching TRBD1. The CDR3 is made up of 18 amino acids. The trim removed 1 base at V and 0 bases at J, leaving 8 bases unmatched. Germline CDR1 SGHTA, CDR2 FQGTGA. Here the CDR3 DNA reads TGTGCCAGCAGCTTAAGGCGACAGGGGGCAGGCATGAACACTGAAGCTTTCTTT. It codes for CASSLRRQGAGMNTEAFF.

The chain is built from TRBV28 and TRBJ2-1; TRBD2 agrees at 9 bases. CDR1 MDHEN and CDR2 SYDVKM come from the germline V gene. V trimming: 5 bases; J trimming: 7 bases; junction bases outside the gene matches: 12. This CDR3 is built from 16 residues. CDR3 in DNA: TGTGCCAGCAGTAACCGTGGGTCTAGCGGGATAAATGAGCAGTTCTTC. Amino acids: CASSNRGSSGINEQFF.

The genes are TRBV10-3 and TRBJ2-7; D is unresolved. V was pared by 2 bases and J by 3 bases, with 5 bases between. The CDR3 contains 12 residues. Germline V gives CDR1 ENHRY, CDR2 SYGVKD. The CDR3 coding sequence is TGTGCCATCAGTGAGACGGGCTACGAGCAGTACTTC. It yields the protein CAISETGYEQYF.

This clone has just a few counts. This sequence joins TRBV10-3 and TRBJ2-3; TRBD2 agrees at 9 bases. V was clipped by 6 bases and J by 6 bases; unmatched bases: 4. Germline V gives CDR1 ENHRY, CDR2 SYGVKD. The CDR3 extends over 13 amino acids. In nucleotides, the CDR3 is TGTGCCATCAGACCCGGGACTAGCGATACGCAGTATTTT. Its protein product is CAIRPGTSDTQYF.

The chain joins TRBV4-1 to TRBJ2-5, with D hard to call. Germline CDR1 MGHRA, CDR2 YSYEKL. This CDR3 has 15 residues. V was cut by 0 bases and J by 5 bases, with 13 bases left in between. CDR3: CASSQDQSRLETQYF. The CDR3 DNA is TGCGCCAGCAGCCAAGATCAGAGCAGGTTGGAGACCCAGTACTTC.

The chain has TRBV2 and TRBJ2-1; maybe TRBD1 (6 bases). CDR1 is SNHLY, CDR2 FYNNEI, per germline. V was shortened by 6 bases and J by 0 bases, with 12 bases between the two germline ends. The CDR3 totals 15 residues. CDR3 protein: CASSGQLSSYNEQFF. The DNA for the CDR3 is TGTGCCAGCAGCGGACAGCTGAGCTCCTACAATGAGCAGTTCTTC.

The chain is built from TRBV5-1 and TRBJ2-5; the D gene is possibly TRBD2 (5 bases). The J call may be faulty, since TRBJ2-7 better matches the DNA end. This CDR3 is built from 18 residues. Germline V gives CDR1 SGHRS, CDR2 YFSETQ. CDR3 loop: CASSSSREGGGLPYEQYF. DNA for the CDR3: TGCGCCAGCAGCTCCTCCCGGGAAGGTGGCGGGCTACCCTACGAGCAGTACTTC.

V and J are TRBV28 and TRBJ2-7; D is perhaps TRBD2 (6 bases). The V gene's germline CDR1 is MDHEN and CDR2 SYDVKM. The CDR3 is 15 amino acids. V was trimmed by 6 bases and J by 0 bases, leaving 15 bases between them. The CDR3 sequence is CASSSYAGLSYEQYF. The CDR3 DNA is TGTGCCAGCAGCTCGTACGCGGGGCTCTCCTACGAGCAGTACTTC. Full variable domain (remainder filled in from reference TRBV28 and TRBJ2-7): DVKVTQSSRYLVKRTGEKVFLECVQDMDHENMFWYRQDPGLGLRLIYFSYDVKMKEKGDIPEGYSVSREKKERFSLILESASTNQTSMYLCASSSYAGLSYEQYFGPGTRLTVT.

The chain couples TRBV2 to TRBJ2-7; D is perhaps TRBD2 (5 bases). The CDR3 is 14 residues long. Germline V gives CDR1 SNHLY, CDR2 FYNNEI. Trimming cost V 3 bases and J 1 base, with 10 bases left between them. CDR3 coding DNA: TGTGCCAGCAGTGAGGCTAGCCGATCCTACGAGCAGTACTTC. Protein product: CASSEASRSYEQYF.

The chain combines TRBV2 with TRBJ2-3, with TRBD2 matching 14 bases. The CDR3 has 16 residues. V was clipped by 4 bases and J by 6 bases; unmatched bases: 6. Germline CDR1 and CDR2: SNHLY and FYNNEI. CDR3 loop: CASSATTSGGADTQYF. CDR3 nucleotides: TGTGCCAGCAGTGCAACGACTAGCGGGGGGGCGGATACGCAGTATTTT.

This clone is a singleton in its sample. The chain recombines TRBV28 with TRBJ1-5; D perhaps matches TRBD1 (5 bases). CDR1 is MDHEN, CDR2 SYDVKM, per germline. The CDR3 contains 17 residues. V lost 0 bases and J 1 base, leaving 13 bases between the germline ends. For the CDR3, the DNA is TGTGCCAGCAGTTTATGGATAAGCAGGGCGAGCAATCAGCCCCAGCATTTT. Translated, it gives CASSLWISRASNQPQHF.

This sequence joins TRBV18 and TRBJ1-2; D may be TRBD1 (5 bases). The V end lost 3 bases, the J end lost 2 bases, and 13 bases lay between the germline ends. The V gene's germline CDR1 is KGHSH and CDR2 LQKENI. The CDR3 spans 15 residues. The chain's CDR3 is CASSPNPGSNYGYTF. For the CDR3, the DNA is TGTGCCAGCTCACCGAACCCAGGGTCAAACTATGGCTACACCTTC.